Presented here are 13 T cell receptor beta chains from one specimen sequenced in a study of cytomegalovirus exposure and HLA in healthy donors. PCR involved 60 Vbeta and 13 Jbeta primers. Only in-frame clones appear in the TCRdb table, and some are missing; sequencing was by immunoSEQ multiplex PCR. Of approximately 170,000 clones listed, less than 75% are singletons. Sequenced: PBMCs. All receptors come from a girl aged 5 to 17 in good health and CMV-seronegative.

This chain joins TRBV6-6 and TRBJ1-5; 8 nucleotides match TRBD1. Germline CDR1 is MNHNY and CDR2 is SVGAGI (reference sequence). The CDR3 runs to 15 residues. J was trimmed by 6 bases and V by 6 bases; bases with no gene match: 10. CDR3 coding DNA: TGTGCCAGCAGCACGACAGGGGATGGGGGTCAGCCCCAGCATTTT. Residues: CASSTTGDGGQPQHF.

V gene TRBV19 combines with J gene TRBJ2-7; 14 bases align to TRBD2. Looked up from germline, CDR1 is LNHDA and CDR2 is SQIVND (reference sequence). The CDR3 is made up of 15 amino acids. Trimming removed 5 bases from V and 4 bases from J; junction bases left unmatched: 4. CDR3 bases: TGTGCCAGTAGTTTCGGACTAGCGGGGGGTTACGAGCAGTACTTC. Amino acid sequence: CASSFGLAGGYEQYF.

The V call is TRBV15, the J call TRBJ1-5, with D maybe TRBD1 (5 bases). This CDR3 region has 13 residues. V was cut by 0 bases and J by 5 bases, with 5 bases left in between. Germline CDR1 is LNHNV and CDR2 is YYDKDF (reference sequence). As DNA, the CDR3 is TGTGCCACCAGCAGAGAAGGGGATCAGCCCCAGCATTTT. It translates to CATSREGDQPQHF.

The chain combines TRBV7-2 with TRBJ1-4; the D gene is possibly TRBD1 (6 bases). Germline lookup yields CDR1 SGHTA and CDR2 FQGNSA. Deletions cut 1 base from V and 8 bases from J, with 17 bases between. There are 16 residues in the CDR3. CDR3 sequence: CASSLDEAGEGEKLFF. Here the CDR3 DNA reads TGTGCCAGCAGCTTAGATGAGGCAGGGGAGGGAGAAAAACTGTTTTTT.

The rearrangement links TRBV19 to TRBJ2-1; the match to TRBD2 covers 14 bases. V lost 4 bases and J lost 2; bases outside the gene matches: 1. This CDR3 contains 16 residues. Per germline, CDR1 LNHDA and CDR2 SQIVND (reference sequence). CDR3 region: CASSTTSGGAYNEQFF. In DNA form, the CDR3 reads TGTGCCAGTAGTACGACTAGCGGGGGGGCCTACAATGAGCAGTTCTTC. The full variable domain, its missing parts supplied by reference TRBV19 and TRBJ2-1, is DGGITQSPKYLFRKEGQNVTLSCEQNLNHDAMYWYRQDPGQGLRLIYYSQIVNDFQKGDIAEGYSVSREKKESFPLTVTSAQKNPTAFYLCASSTTSGGAYNEQFFGPGTRLTVL.

The chain is built from TRBV5-1 and TRBJ2-4, with a possible D match to TRBD2 (5 bases). Trimming left V 4 bases short and J 9 bases short, with 11 bases between. CDR1 SGHRS and CDR2 YFSETQ come from the germline V gene. The CDR3 has 12 amino acids. The CDR3 coding sequence is TGCGCCAGCAGCGTGGGCGAGGGCATTCAGTACTTC. Encoded protein: CASSVGEGIQYF.

The V and J genes are TRBV2 and TRBJ1-2, with TRBD1 as a possible D gene (6 bases). The V end lost 4 bases, the J end lost 2 bases, and 11 bases lay between the germline ends. This CDR3 region has 14 residues. Germline V gene lookup returns CDR1 SNHLY and CDR2 FYNNEI. The CDR3 DNA sequence: TGTGCCAGCAGTGGGAGACAGGCGAACTATGGCTACACCTTC. As protein: CASSGRQANYGYTF.

The DNA for the CDR3 is TGTGCCAGCCGACAGGGCCTTAATGAAAAACTGTTTTTT. Its protein product is CASRQGLNEKLFF. The chain combines TRBV27 with TRBJ1-4, with 7 bases lining up with TRBD1. V gave up 8 bases and J gave up 4 bases; unmatched junction bases: 4. Germline values: CDR1 MNHEY, CDR2 SMNVEV (reference sequence). The CDR3 has 13 residues. Combining the CDR3 with reference TRBV27 and TRBJ1-4 gives the whole variable domain EAQVTQNPRYLITVTGKKLTVTCSQNMNHEYMSWYRQDPGLGLRQIYYSMNVEVTDKGDVPEGYKVSRKEKRNFPLILESPSPNQTSLYFCASRQGLNEKLFFGSGTQLSVL.

This clone was found a few times. The V and J genes are TRBV16 and TRBJ1-1, with D hard to call. The ends were cut back, 2 bases at V and 1 base at J, with 5 bases in the middle. The V gene's germline CDR1 is KGHSY and CDR2 FQNENV. This CDR3 comprises 13 residues. CDR3 region: CASSQPQNTEAFF. As DNA, the CDR3 is TGTGCCAGCAGCCAACCCCAGAACACTGAAGCTTTCTTT.

This clone was counted a single time. This chain connects TRBV19 to TRBJ1-4, with D tentatively TRBD1 (5 bases). With 2 bases removed from V and 8 bases from J, the gap between germline ends came to 21 bases. This CDR3 contains 17 residues. Germline lookup yields CDR1 LNHDA and CDR2 SQIVND (reference sequence). In DNA form, the CDR3 reads TGTGCCAGTAGTATACCCCTCTCGTTCGGGGGAGACGAAAAACTGTTTTTT. Translated, it gives CASSIPLSFGGDEKLFF.

This sequence joins TRBV12-5 and TRBJ2-7, with a possible D match to TRBD1 (6 bases). Germline loops: CDR1 LGHNT, CDR2 FRNRAP. The CDR3 has 14 residues. V was pared by 5 bases and J by 0 bases, with 11 bases between. The CDR3 loop is CASGPDRSSYEQYF. The CDR3 coding sequence is TGTGCTAGTGGTCCAGACAGGAGCTCCTACGAGCAGTACTTC.

The chain recombines TRBV2 with TRBJ2-3; 8 bases match TRBD1. Germline values: CDR1 SNHLY, CDR2 FYNNEI. CDR3 length equals 16 residues. J lost 2 bases, V lost 6 bases, and 10 bases had no gene match. CDR3 in amino acids: CASSADRAQTTDTQYF. CDR3 DNA: TGTGCCAGCAGCGCGGACAGGGCCCAGACCACAGATACGCAGTATTTT.

This sequence joins TRBV19 and TRBJ1-5, with TRBD1 identical over 8 bases. V gave up 8 bases and J gave up 6 bases; unmatched junction bases: 6. The CDR3 extends over 13 amino acids. Looked up from germline, CDR1 is LNHDA and CDR2 is SQIVND (reference sequence). In nucleotides, the CDR3 is TGTGCCAGTCGACAGGGGATTCGTCAGCCCCAGCATTTT. It yields the protein CASRQGIRQPQHF.